The next 12 T cell receptor beta chains were all read from a single sample in a study of CD8 T cells in Susac syndrome. RNA amounts of about 0.5 to 1 ug underwent reverse transcription with random hexamers. Each CDR3 protein is one row after TCRdb ran MiXCR on the immunoSEQ multiplex PCR reads. The data show roughly 190,000 distinct CDR3 sequences, over 90% seen once. Input material: CD8+ T cells from PBMCs. Receptors were obtained from a human donor with Susac syndrome.

The chain uses TRBV12-3 or TRBV12-4 and TRBJ2-7; possible D gene TRBD1, 5 bases. The CDR3 extends over 14 amino acids. V was clipped by 5 bases and J by 2 bases, with 13 bases between them. In DNA, the CDR3 is TGTGCCAGCAGTCCCGCGACAGAGACCTACGAGCAGTACTTC. This encodes CASSPATETYEQYF.

This chain uses TRBV4-1 with TRBJ1-1; D is possibly TRBD1 (5 bases). The CDR3 is made up of 17 amino acids. Germline V gives CDR1 MGHRA, CDR2 YSYEKL. The V gene lost 0 bases and the J gene lost 3 bases, with 17 bases spanning the gap. Written as DNA, the CDR3 is TGCGCCAGCAGCCAAGATGCAGGTGGAGGGGAGGACACTGAAGCTTTCTTT. Amino acid sequence: CASSQDAGGGEDTEAFF.

V and J are TRBV2 and TRBJ2-2; D is uncertain. The V end lost 7 bases, the J end lost 3 bases, and 12 bases lay between the germline ends. This CDR3 is built from 14 residues. Germline CDR1 reads SNHLY; CDR2 reads FYNNEI. CDR3 residues: CASIRRADTGELFF. CDR3 sequence (DNA): TGTGCCAGCATTCGTAGGGCCGACACCGGGGAGCTGTTTTTT.

V and J are TRBV9 and TRBJ2-4, with a possible D match to TRBD2 (6 bases). The germline gives CDR1 SGDLS, CDR2 YYNGEE. CDR3 length: 13 amino acids. V gave up 0 bases and J gave up 12 bases, with 13 bases separating them. The CDR3 coding sequence is TGTGCCAGCAGCGTAGGACTGGTCGGGAGTCAGTACTTC. Translation gives CASSVGLVGSQYF.

This chain links TRBV5-5 with TRBJ2-5, with a possible D match to TRBD1 (5 bases). CDR1 is SGHKS, CDR2 YYEKEE, per germline (reference sequence). There are 13 residues in the CDR3. The V end was cut by 4 bases, the J end by 2 bases, with 9 bases between. The CDR3 nucleotides read TGTGCCAGCAGCCAGGACATACAAGAGACCCAGTACTTC. Protein sequence: CASSQDIQETQYF.

The chain combines TRBV5-1 with TRBJ2-1; perhaps TRBD2 as D (6 bases). Germline lookup yields CDR1 SGHRS and CDR2 YFSETQ. CDR3 length equals 15 residues. The germline V and J ends were trimmed by 4 bases and 9 bases, with 20 bases remaining between them. CDR3 residues: CASSSRDSHLGEQFF. The CDR3 DNA reads TGCGCCAGCAGCAGCCGGGACTCTCATCTCGGTGAGCAGTTCTTC. The full variable domain, rest sourced from reference TRBV5-1 and TRBJ2-1, is KAGVTQTPRYLIKTRGQQVTLSCSPISGHRSVSWYQQTPGQGLQFLFEYFSETQRNKGNFPGRFSGRQFSNSRSEMNVSTLELGDSALYLCASSSRDSHLGEQFFGPGTRLTVL.

The rearrangement joins TRBV13 to TRBJ1-2; 7 nucleotides line up with TRBD1. The CDR3 sequence is 15 residues long. The ends lost 5 bases at V and 0 bases at J; junction bases unmatched: 6. CDR1 and CDR2 (germline): PRHDT, FYEKMQ (reference sequence). CDR3 bases: TGTGCCAGCAGCCTAAGGGACAGCGCTAACTATGGCTACACCTTC. Encoded protein: CASSLRDSANYGYTF.

The chain has TRBV6-5 and TRBJ2-1, with TRBD2 as a possible D gene (6 bases). Germline values: CDR1 MNHEY, CDR2 SVGAGI. With 7 bases removed from V and 11 bases from J, the gap between germline ends came to 18 bases. The CDR3 runs to 13 residues. CDR3 nucleotides: TGTGCCAGCACCCTTCTGCGGGGCGCAAAGCAGTTCTTC. Amino acids: CASTLLRGAKQFF.

The chain links TRBV4-1 to TRBJ2-3; TRBD2 aligns across 13 bases. The V gene's germline CDR1 is MGHRA and CDR2 YSYEKL. Trimming at V came to 5 bases and at J to 5 bases, leaving 7 bases not matched to a gene. The CDR3 is made up of 16 amino acids. CDR3 in DNA: TGCGCCAGCAGCTCAGGACTAGCGGGGGCTGGAGATACGCAGTATTTT. Translation gives CASSSGLAGAGDTQYF.

This sequence joins TRBV28 and TRBJ1-5, with D uncertain. The CDR3 loop spans 16 amino acids. Trimming left V 8 bases short and J 4 bases short, with 21 bases between. Germline V gene sequence: CDR1 MDHEN, CDR2 SYDVKM. For the CDR3, the DNA is TGTGCCAGCGGGCCATGGGCTGACGCGCTTAATCAGCCCCAGCATTTT. This codes for CASGPWADALNQPQHF. The full variable domain, rest sourced from reference TRBV28 and TRBJ1-5, is DVKVTQSSRYLVKRTGEKVFLECVQDMDHENMFWYRQDPGLGLRLIYFSYDVKMKEKGDIPEGYSVSREKKERFSLILESASTNQTSMYLCASGPWADALNQPQHFGDGTRLSIL.

The chain couples TRBV7-6 to TRBJ2-3; a weak D match, TRBD2 (6 bases). Germline CDR1 and CDR2: SGHVS and FNYEAQ. The CDR3 is made up of 14 amino acids. Trimming removed 5 bases from V and 8 bases from J, with 17 bases in between. CDR3 sequence (DNA): TGTGCCAGCAGCCCGGACCCGCGGGGCGGTACGCAGTATTTT. Its protein product is CASSPDPRGGTQYF. Supplemented by reference TRBV7-6 and TRBJ2-3, the full variable domain reads GAGVSQSPRYKVTKRGQDVALRCDPISGHVSLYWYRQALGQGPEFLTYFNYEAQQDKSGLPNDRFSAERPEGSISTLTIQRTEQRDSAMYRCASSPDPRGGTQYFGPGTRLTVL.

The chain uses TRBV12-3 or TRBV12-4 and TRBJ2-5; the match to TRBD2 covers 7 bases. Trimming cost V 3 bases and J 9 bases; bases outside gene matches: 4. The CDR3 contains 12 residues. The CDR3 sequence: CASSFGGGAQYF. CDR3 bases: TGTGCCAGCAGTTTCGGGGGAGGGGCCCAGTACTTC.